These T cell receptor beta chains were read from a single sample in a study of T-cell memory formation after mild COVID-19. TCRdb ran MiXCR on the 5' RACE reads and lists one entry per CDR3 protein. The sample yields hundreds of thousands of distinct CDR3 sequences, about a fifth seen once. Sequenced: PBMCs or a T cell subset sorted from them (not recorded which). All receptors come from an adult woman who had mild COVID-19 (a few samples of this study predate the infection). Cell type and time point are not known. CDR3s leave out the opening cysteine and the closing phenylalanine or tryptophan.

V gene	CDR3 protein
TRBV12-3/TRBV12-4	ASSNLRTSNYGYT
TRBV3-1	ASRRPAAGGTNTGELF
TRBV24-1	ATSEPRVEETQY
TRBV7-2	ASSYQLGNTEAF
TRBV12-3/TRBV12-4	ASSLSYSEQF
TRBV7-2	ASSPTLAGGRNNEQF
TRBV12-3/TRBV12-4	ASSFTGTSAYEQY
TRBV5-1	ASSLRTGTEAF
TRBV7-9	ASSLGTSGVSYEQY
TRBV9	ASSVDPGGISFEKLF
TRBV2	ASSVGGQLRSYEQY
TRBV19	ASSITRTDTQY
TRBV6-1	ASSGGRGANTGELF
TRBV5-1	ASRSQGGFNEQF
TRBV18	ASLPSIGVAYEQY
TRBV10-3	AISEGSSGQETQY
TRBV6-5	ASKSGIVNTDTQY
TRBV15	ATSRGLMRDTGELF
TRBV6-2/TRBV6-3	ASSYTGLAGAGNTGELF
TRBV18	ASSPETSNHFGYT
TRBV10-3	AISEQRDRLSEQY
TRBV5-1	ASGRQGANTEAF
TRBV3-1	ASSTRDRDITRGGELF
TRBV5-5	ASSFSHEQY
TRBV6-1	ASSETGIPRYEQF
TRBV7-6	ASSQSGPMVTEAF
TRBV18	ASSQYYTEAF
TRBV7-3	ASSLDPGGGGYT
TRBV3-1	ASSPSGGPQETQY
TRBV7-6	ASSSFPDSSYEQY
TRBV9	ASSVQVSDTQY
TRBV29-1	SVEVGAGGLPDTQY
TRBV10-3	AISELGHSSDTQY
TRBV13	ASSPAGRETQY
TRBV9	ASSVRRDRDTYGYT
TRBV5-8	ASSPGVGTDTQY
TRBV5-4	DSSGGVGYEQY
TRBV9	ASPGTGEKRRNQPQH
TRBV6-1	ASSVGMNTEAF
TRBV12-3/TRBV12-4	ASRRGQFSTDTQY
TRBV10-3	AISGTVTDEQY
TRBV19	ASSRAGRKTEAF
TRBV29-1	SVGLNLYEQY
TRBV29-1	SVEGGGVGANYGYT
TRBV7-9	ASSWDRDFRREQY
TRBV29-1	SVEMTPSKTQY
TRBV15	ATSRVPGGSYEQY
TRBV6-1	ASRTGESNTEAF
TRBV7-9	ASSRAGLNEKLF
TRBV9	ASSVEAGPAYEQY
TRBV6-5	ASSYSQGTTGYT